The 8 T cell receptor beta chains in this list originate from one sample, sequenced in a study of vaccination effects on CD4 cells after COVID-19. Clones were read by immunoSEQ multiplex PCR, and TCRdb kept only the in-frame ones, dropping some. The sample contains around 50,000 clones, 65% to 75% of which appear only once. Following 10 days of culture, CD4+ T cells were isolated. This person caught SARS-CoV-2 sometime from March to December 2020, and PCR testing confirmed the infection. Each participant was administered two doses of either the BNT162b2 or the mRNA-1273 vaccine. Antigens for these TCRs are unknown. This specimen consisted of CD4+ T cells from PBMCs cultured without peptide, obtained after COVID-19 vaccination. These receptors originate from a human donor who had a prior SARS-CoV-2 infection.

The chain couples TRBV5-1 to TRBJ2-1; 13 positions match TRBD2. Unmatched junction bases numbered 11, after V lost 0 bases and J lost 8 bases. Germline lookup yields CDR1 SGHRS and CDR2 YFSETQ. The CDR3 covers 18 residues. The CDR3 nucleotides read TGCGCCAGCAGCTTGGGGACTAGCGGGGGCACGTTTCTGGATGAGCAGTTCTTC. This gives the protein CASSLGTSGGTFLDEQFF.

The chain carries TRBV7-2 and TRBJ1-3; 8 nucleotides align to TRBD1. There are 16 residues in the CDR3. Germline CDR1 SGHTA, CDR2 FQGNSA. Losses at the gene ends were 1 base for V and 9 bases for J; bases not matched to a gene: 11. The CDR3 here is CASSLVPPDRGSTIYF. The CDR3 nucleotides read TGTGCCAGCAGCTTAGTGCCCCCCGACAGGGGTAGCACCATATATTTT.

The V gene is TRBV15, the J gene TRBJ2-1; D may be TRBD2 (5 bases). Trimming stripped 5 bases from V and 8 bases from J, with 13 bases between. CDR1 is LNHNV and CDR2 is YYDKDF in the germline V gene (reference sequence). CDR3 length: 13 residues. CDR3 residues: CATSWGTSDEQFF. In nucleotides, the CDR3 is TGTGCCACCAGCTGGGGAACTAGTGATGAGCAGTTCTTC. The whole variable domain, filled in from reference TRBV15 and TRBJ2-1, reads DAMVIQNPRYQVTQFGKPVTLSCSQTLNHNVMYWYQQKSSQAPKLLFHYYDKDFNNEADTPDNFQSRRPNTSFCFLDIRSPGLGDTAMYLCATSWGTSDEQFFGPGTRLTVL.

This chain links TRBV5-1 with TRBJ2-3; D ambiguous. The CDR3 loop spans 13 amino acids. The germline CDR1 and CDR2 sequences are SGHRS and YFSETQ. Trimming cost V 4 bases and J 2 bases, with 8 bases left between them. The CDR3 nucleotides read TGCGCCAGCAGCCGGAGCTCCACAGATACGCAGTATTTT. This codes for CASSRSSTDTQYF.

The chain is built from TRBV2 and TRBJ1-3; a weak D match, TRBD1 (6 bases). Trimming cost V 6 bases and J 3 bases, with 12 bases left between them. From germline, CDR1 is SNHLY and CDR2 FYNNEI. The CDR3 sequence is 14 residues long. The CDR3 loop is CASSVQGFGNTIYF. The CDR3 region has the DNA TGTGCCAGCAGCGTACAGGGTTTTGGAAACACCATATATTTT. Full variable domain (missing parts from reference TRBV2 and TRBJ1-3): EPEVTQTPSHQVTQMGQEVILRCVPISNHLYFYWYRQILGQKVEFLVSFYNNEISEKSEIFDDQFSVERPDGSNFTLKIRSTKLEDSAMYFCASSVQGFGNTIYFGEGSWLTVV.

V and J are TRBV3-1 (or the pseudogene TRBV3-2) and TRBJ2-1; no firm D call. The CDR3 totals 13 residues. In germline, CDR1 is LGHDT, CDR2 YNNKEL (reference sequence). V lost 6 bases to trimming and J lost 6 bases, with 12 bases between them. DNA for the CDR3: TGTGCCAGCAGTCGCTCTTGGGGCAATGAGCAGTTCTTC. Translated: CASSRSWGNEQFF.

The chain couples TRBV7-3 to TRBJ2-2; 9 bases are shared with TRBD2. This CDR3 contains 15 residues. V was pared by 3 bases and J by 4 bases, with 3 bases of the junction left unmatched. CDR1 and CDR2 (germline): SGHTA, FQGTGA. CDR3 in DNA: TGTGCCAGCAGCTTCTCAGCGGGAGGCACCGGGGAGCTGTTTTTT. Residues: CASSFSAGGTGELFF.

V is TRBV7-2 and J is TRBJ2-5, with D hard to call. With 5 bases removed from V and 2 bases from J, the gap between germline ends came to 15 bases. The CDR3 spans 15 residues. Per germline, CDR1 SGHTA and CDR2 FQGNSA. The CDR3 sequence: CASSPGLIGQETQYF. For the CDR3, the DNA is TGTGCCAGCAGCCCCGGGTTGATCGGACAAGAGACCCAGTACTTC.